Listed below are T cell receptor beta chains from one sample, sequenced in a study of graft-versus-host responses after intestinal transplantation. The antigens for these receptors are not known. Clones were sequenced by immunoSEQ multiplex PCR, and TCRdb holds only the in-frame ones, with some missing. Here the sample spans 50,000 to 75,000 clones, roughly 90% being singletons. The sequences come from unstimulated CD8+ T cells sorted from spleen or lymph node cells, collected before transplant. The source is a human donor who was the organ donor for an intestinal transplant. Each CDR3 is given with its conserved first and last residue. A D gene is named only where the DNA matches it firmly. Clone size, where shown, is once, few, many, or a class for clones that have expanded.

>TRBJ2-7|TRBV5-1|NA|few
CASSFGSREWSYEQYF
TGCGCCAGCAGCTTCGGCAGCAGGGAATGGTCCTACGAGCAGTACTTC
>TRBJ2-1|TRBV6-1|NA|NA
CASSEASYNEQFF
TGTGCCAGCAGTGAAGCGAGTTACAATGAGCAGTTCTTC
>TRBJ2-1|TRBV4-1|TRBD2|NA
CASSHSGGPYNEQFF
TGCGCCAGCAGCCATAGCGGGGGGCCCTACAATGAGCAGTTCTTC
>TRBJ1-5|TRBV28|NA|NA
CASSLARKNQPQHF
TGTGCCAGCAGTTTAGCCAGGAAAAATCAGCCCCAGCATTTT
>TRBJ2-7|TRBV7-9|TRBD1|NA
CANSPTGPGVTYEQYF
TGTGCCAACAGCCCGACAGGGCCTGGGGTTACCTACGAGCAGTACTTC
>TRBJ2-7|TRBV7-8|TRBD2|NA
CASSFGGSGRSDEQYF
TGTGCCAGCTCCTTTGGCGGTAGCGGGAGGTCGGACGAGCAGTACTTC
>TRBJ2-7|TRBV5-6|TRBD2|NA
CASNRLAGPYEQYF
TGTGCCAGCAACCGACTAGCGGGGCCCTACGAGCAGTACTTC
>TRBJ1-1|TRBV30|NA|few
CAWSGATNTEAFF
TGTGCCTGGAGTGGGGCAACGAACACTGAAGCTTTCTTT
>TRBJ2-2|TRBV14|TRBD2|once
CASSQEGSGRLQGPFF
TGTGCCAGCAGCCAAGAAGGTAGCGGGAGGCTACAGGGACCGTTTTTT
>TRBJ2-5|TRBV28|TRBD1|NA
CASSPSGTGGTETQYF
TGTGCCAGCAGTCCCTCCGGGACAGGGGGCACGGAGACCCAGTACTTC
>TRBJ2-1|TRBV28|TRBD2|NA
CASSPSGLDKNEQFF
TGTGCCAGCAGTCCGTCGGGACTAGACAAAAATGAGCAGTTCTTC
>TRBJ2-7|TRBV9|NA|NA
CASSVSQGSWEQYF
TGTGCCAGCAGCGTTAGCCAGGGTAGTTGGGAGCAGTACTTC
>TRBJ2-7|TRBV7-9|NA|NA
CASSFPPQYEQYF
TGTGCCAGCAGCTTCCCCCCGCAGTACGAGCAGTACTTC
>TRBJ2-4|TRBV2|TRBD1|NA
CASSYSGTGKNIQYF
TGTGCCAGCAGTTATTCTGGGACAGGGAAAAACATTCAGTACTTC
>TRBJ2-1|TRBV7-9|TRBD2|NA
CASSFGLAVYNEQFF
TGTGCCAGCAGCTTTGGACTAGCGGTCTACAATGAGCAGTTCTTC
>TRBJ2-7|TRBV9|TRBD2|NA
CASSRAGVAEQYF
TGTGCCAGCAGTCGCGCGGGAGTCGCCGAGCAGTACTTC
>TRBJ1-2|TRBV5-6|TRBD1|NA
CASSFGRTGGDYGYTF
TGTGCCAGCAGCTTTGGGAGGACAGGGGGGGACTATGGCTACACCTTC
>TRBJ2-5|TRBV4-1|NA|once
CASSQVTGAGETQYF
TGCGCCAGCAGCCAAGTGACAGGAGCGGGGGAGACCCAGTACTTC
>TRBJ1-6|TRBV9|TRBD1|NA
CASSRTGGPSNSPLHF
TGTGCCAGCAGCAGGACAGGGGGGCCTTCTAATTCACCCCTCCACTTT
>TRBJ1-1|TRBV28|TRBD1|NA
CASSQGAAEAFF
TGTGCCAGTTCACAGGGGGCGGCTGAAGCTTTCTTT
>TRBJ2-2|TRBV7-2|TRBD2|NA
CASSFLAGNTGELFF
TGTGCCAGCAGCTTCCTAGCGGGTAACACCGGGGAGCTGTTTTTT
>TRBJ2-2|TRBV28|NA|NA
CASSLLAYSPIADYTGELFF
TGTGCCAGCAGTTTGCTTGCTTATAGCCCCATAGCGGACTACACCGGGGAGCTGTTTTTT
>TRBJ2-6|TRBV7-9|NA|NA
CASSSRGGAAGANVLTF
TGTGCCAGCAGCTCCCGAGGGGGGGCAGCTGGGGCCAACGTCCTGACTTTC
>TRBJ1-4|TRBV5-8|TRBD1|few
CASSLVYRGATNEKLFF
TGTGCCAGCAGCTTGGTTTACAGGGGAGCAACTAATGAAAAACTGTTTTTT
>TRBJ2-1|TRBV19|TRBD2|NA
CASSIGAGGYEQFF
TGTGCCAGTAGTATAGGGGCGGGAGGGTATGAGCAGTTCTTC
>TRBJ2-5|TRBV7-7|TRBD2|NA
CASSLGNSGSGETQYF
TGTGCTAGCAGCTTAGGGAATAGCGGGAGCGGGGAGACCCAGTACTTC
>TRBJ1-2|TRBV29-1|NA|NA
CSVEEAGVQANYGYTF
TGCAGCGTTGAAGAGGCGGGGGTGCAAGCTAACTATGGCTACACCTTC
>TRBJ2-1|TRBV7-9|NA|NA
CASSSMVDEQFF
TGTGCCAGCAGCTCTATGGTCGATGAGCAGTTCTTC
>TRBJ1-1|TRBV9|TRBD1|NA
CASEPGQGSFETEAFF
TGTGCCAGCGAACCGGGACAGGGGTCCTTTGAGACTGAAGCTTTCTTT
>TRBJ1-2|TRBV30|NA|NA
CAWSGRDYGYTF
TGTGCCTGGAGTGGCAGGGACTATGGCTACACCTTC
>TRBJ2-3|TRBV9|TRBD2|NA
CASSVGTSGTGDTQYF
TGTGCCAGCAGCGTAGGGACTAGCGGGACTGGAGATACGCAGTATTTT
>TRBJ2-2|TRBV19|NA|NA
CASSIDFSGELFF
TGTGCCAGTAGTATTGACTTTTCCGGGGAGCTGTTTTTT
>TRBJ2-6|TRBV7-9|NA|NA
CASSLAGAGANVLTF
TGTGCCAGCAGCTTAGCGGGAGCTGGGGCCAACGTCCTGACTTTC
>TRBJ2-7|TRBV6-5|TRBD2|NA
CASSYVSGTHEQYF
TGTGCCAGCAGTTACGTTAGCGGGACCCACGAGCAGTACTTC
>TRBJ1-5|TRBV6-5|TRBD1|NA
CASALGGVNQPQHF
TGTGCCAGCGCGTTAGGGGGCGTTAATCAGCCCCAGCATTTT
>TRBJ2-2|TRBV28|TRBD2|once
CASSLFRVAGSTGELFF
TGTGCCAGCAGTTTATTCAGGGTAGCGGGCAGCACCGGGGAGCTGTTTTTT
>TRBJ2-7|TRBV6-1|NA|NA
CASSEVLVGGAEQYF
TGTGCCAGCAGTGAAGTGCTCGTAGGGGGAGCCGAGCAGTACTTC